The 21 T cell receptor beta chains in this list originate from one sample, sequenced in a study of T-cell memory formation after mild COVID-19. MiXCR, applied by TCRdb to the 5' RACE reads, yields one record per CDR3 protein. The sample consists of approximately 270,000 distinct CDR3 sequences, about 16% of them appearing once. Sequenced sample: PBMCs or a T cell subset sorted from them (not recorded which). These TCRs come from a young man who had mild COVID-19 (a few samples of this study predate the infection). Cell type and time point are not known.

Many counts were recorded for this clonotype. J is TRBJ2-3 and V is TRBV7-2; TRBD2 aligns across 9 bases. Trimming removed 5 bases from V and 1 base from J; junction bases left unmatched: 7. The CDR3 has 16 residues. The germline gives CDR1 SGHTA, CDR2 FQGNSA. In nucleotides, the CDR3 is TGTGCCAGCAGCATACAAGCGGGGGGTCGCACAGATACGCAGTATTTT. It yields the protein CASSIQAGGRTDTQYF.

The J gene is TRBJ2-7, the V gene TRBV14; no clear D gene. Trimming left V 0 bases short and J 6 bases short, with 15 bases between. CDR1 and CDR2 from the germline V gene are SGHDN and FVKESK. The CDR3 has 15 residues. The CDR3 DNA follows: TGTGCCAGCAGCCAAGAGGAATATTTCTCATCCGAGCAGTACTTC. Translating gives CASSQEEYFSSEQYF.

V is TRBV5-1 and J is TRBJ1-1; 7 bases align to TRBD1. Trimming took 5 bases from V and 5 from J; bases not matched to a gene: 12. The CDR3 loop spans 15 amino acids. Germline CDR1 SGHRS, CDR2 YFSETQ. The DNA for the CDR3 is TGCGCCAGCAGTTATACAGGGGCGCTGGGGACTGAAGCTTTCTTT. Translated, it gives CASSYTGALGTEAFF.

This chain joins TRBV7-8 and TRBJ2-3, with D maybe TRBD2 (5 bases). The V and J ends lost 2 bases and 6 bases respectively, with 18 bases between them. Germline lookup yields CDR1 SGHVS and CDR2 FQNEAQ. The CDR3 is 16 residues long. The CDR3 coding sequence is TGTGCCAGCAGCTTAATCACGGGGAGCTTAGGGGATACGCAGTATTTT. This gives the protein CASSLITGSLGDTQYF.

This clonotype was counted only a few times. V and J are TRBV4-3 and TRBJ2-1; 7 positions agree with TRBD1. This CDR3 has 18 residues. Looked up from germline, CDR1 is LGHNA and CDR2 is YSLEER. J lost 7 bases, V lost 3 bases, and 18 bases had no gene match. CDR3 coding DNA: TGCGCCAGCAGCCAGGTCCGTGGAACAGGGGTGGGCTCTAATGAGCAGTTCTTC. It specifies CASSQVRGTGVGSNEQFF.

This clonotype occurred a few times. CDR3 region: CASGSTNTDTQYF. CDR3 sequence (DNA): TGTGCCAGCGGGAGTACAAACACAGATACGCAGTATTTT. V is TRBV7-3 and J is TRBJ2-3; D might be TRBD2 (5 bases). Germline V lookup: CDR1 SGHTA, CDR2 FQGTGA. Trimming left V 8 bases short and J 2 bases short, with 11 bases between. This CDR3 has 13 amino acids.

The V gene is TRBV5-1, the J gene TRBJ2-1, with D uncertain. The germline V gene has CDR1 SGHRS and CDR2 YFSETQ. The V and J ends lost 4 bases and 7 bases respectively, with 12 bases between them. The CDR3 runs 13 residues. As DNA, the CDR3 is TGCGCCAGCAGCACCGGCCTGGGGAATGAGCAGTTCTTC. This gives the protein CASSTGLGNEQFF. Based on the CDR3 plus reference TRBV5-1 and TRBJ2-1, the full variable domain is KAGVTQTPRYLIKTRGQQVTLSCSPISGHRSVSWYQQTPGQGLQFLFEYFSETQRNKGNFPGRFSGRQFSNSRSEMNVSTLELGDSALYLCASSTGLGNEQFFGPGTRLTVL.

The table lists this clonotype with a few counts. This rearrangement joins TRBV20-1 to TRBJ1-4, with 10 bases aligning to TRBD1. Germline CDR1 is DFQATT and CDR2 is SNEGSKA (reference sequence). Losses at the gene ends were 6 bases for V and 7 bases for J; bases not matched to a gene: 2. The CDR3 spans 12 residues. CDR3 in amino acids: CSARTGGEKLFF. The CDR3 DNA follows: TGCAGTGCCCGGACAGGGGGTGAAAAACTGTTTTTT.

This rearrangement joins TRBV12-2 to TRBJ2-3; TRBD2 is taken as the D call from the table, unchecked against the DNA. TRBV12-2 has pseudogene status. The CDR3 has 13 amino acids. Here the CDR3 DNA reads TGTGCAAGTCCGGGGGCCCTTAGGGATACGCAGTATTTT. This sequence encodes CASPGALRDTQYF.

The rearrangement joins TRBV5-1 to TRBJ2-1, with 8 bases that match TRBD2. The CDR3 has 14 amino acids. V dropped 6 bases and J dropped 0; count of bases not matched to a gene: 2. The V gene's germline CDR1 is SGHRS and CDR2 YFSETQ. This CDR3 is CASTGGSSYNEQFF. The DNA of the CDR3 is TGCGCCAGCACGGGGGGGAGCTCCTACAATGAGCAGTTCTTC.

The chain joins TRBV4-3 to TRBJ2-1, with D possibly TRBD1 on 6 matching bases. Trimming removed 0 bases at V and 3 bases at J, with 9 bases between. Germline-derived CDR1 and CDR2 are LGHNA and YSLEER. The CDR3 contains 15 residues. Here the CDR3 DNA reads TGCGCCAGCAGCCAAGAACTAGGGGGCTACAATGAGCAGTTCTTC. Protein product: CASSQELGGYNEQFF.

The chain recombines TRBV7-9 with TRBJ2-3, with a tentative D call TRBD1 (6 bases). V dropped 0 bases and J dropped 3 bases, with 16 bases sitting between them. The germline V gene encodes CDR1 SEHNR and CDR2 FQNEAQ (reference sequence). The CDR3 totals 17 residues. The CDR3 nucleotides are TGTGCCAGCAGCTTAGCCGACACAGGGAGATGGACAGATACGCAGTATTTT. This translates into CASSLADTGRWTDTQYF.

This clonotype was found many times. The CDR3 nucleotides read TGTGCCAGCGGTATCCGGACATACCAAGAGACCCAGTACTTC. It specifies CASGIRTYQETQYF. The rearrangement links TRBV28 to TRBJ2-5, with D tentatively TRBD1 (5 bases). Trimming took off 8 bases at V and 0 bases at J, with 13 bases between the two ends. The CDR3 has 14 amino acids. Germline assignment: CDR1 MDHEN and CDR2 SYDVKM.

The CDR3 is CASSLTAQVLTF. CDR3 nucleotides: TGTGCCAGCAGCCTGACAGCCCAAGTCCTGACTTTC. The chain links TRBV4-2 to TRBJ2-6; a weak D match, TRBD1 (5 bases). CDR1 and CDR2 (germline): LGHNA, YNFKEQ. The CDR3 has 12 amino acids. V lost 4 bases to trimming and J lost 13 bases, with 11 bases between them.

The genes are TRBV14 and TRBJ2-5; 12 bases are shared with TRBD1. The V gene's germline CDR1 is SGHDN and CDR2 FVKESK. Trimming removed 0 bases from V and 5 bases from J; junction bases left unmatched: 7. This CDR3 is built from 17 residues. The CDR3 is CASSQDWGTGGSETQYF. The CDR3 DNA reads as TGTGCCAGCAGCCAAGATTGGGGGACAGGGGGCAGTGAGACCCAGTACTTC.

This chain joins TRBV4-1 and TRBJ2-7, with 14 bases fitting TRBD2. The junction had 0 bases not matched to a gene; V was cut back by 1 base and J by 4 bases. The CDR3 has 15 amino acids. The germline V gene encodes CDR1 MGHRA and CDR2 YSYEKL. The CDR3, as DNA: TGCGCCAGCAGCCAAGGACTAGCGGGGGGGTACGAGCAGTACGTC. Amino acid sequence: CASSQGLAGGYEQYV.

This clonotype showed up just a few times. The rearrangement links TRBV5-1 to TRBJ2-3; TRBD1 is a possible D gene (5 bases). Germline V gene data show CDR1 as SGHRS and CDR2 as YFSETQ. CDR3 length: 14 residues. Trimming removed 4 bases from V and 0 bases from J, with 9 bases in between. The CDR3, as DNA: TGCGCCAGCAGCCCGAGACAGAGCACAGATACGCAGTATTTT. This codes for CASSPRQSTDTQYF.

This clonotype was counted between two and nine times. The chain couples TRBV5-1 to TRBJ2-7; 7 bases match TRBD1. Trimming removed 1 base from V and 0 bases from J; junction bases left unmatched: 4. This CDR3 has 15 amino acids. Germline V lookup: CDR1 SGHRS, CDR2 YFSETQ. The CDR3 spells CASSLSPGGSYEQYF. The CDR3 DNA sequence: TGCGCCAGCAGCTTGAGCCCAGGGGGCTCCTACGAGCAGTACTTC.

This clonotype showed up just a few times. The rearrangement joins TRBV12-3 or TRBV12-4 to TRBJ2-2; TRBD1 matches 7 bases. The CDR3 is 15 residues long. J was trimmed by 4 bases and V by 2 bases; bases with no gene match: 4. The CDR3 region has the DNA TGTGCCAGCAGTTTAAAGGGGGCAGCCACCGGGGAGCTGTTTTTT. Its protein is CASSLKGAATGELFF.

The J gene is TRBJ1-2, the V gene TRBV5-1; D remains unclear. Between the trimmed V and J ends, which lost 1 base and 3 bases, there was a span of 7 bases. From germline, CDR1 is SGHRS and CDR2 YFSETQ. CDR3 length: 13 amino acids. CDR3 loop: CASSLRQDYGYTF. In DNA form, the CDR3 reads TGCGCCAGCAGCTTGCGGCAGGACTATGGCTACACCTTC.

This clonotype was seen more than once but under ten times. The chain recombines TRBV12-3 or TRBV12-4 with TRBJ1-5, with TRBD1 identical over 7 bases. The ends lost 4 bases at V and 11 bases at J; junction bases unmatched: 2. CDR3 length equals 11 residues. The CDR3 nucleotides are TGTGCCAGCAGTTCAGGGGGAACCCAGCATTTT. It encodes CASSSGGTQHF.